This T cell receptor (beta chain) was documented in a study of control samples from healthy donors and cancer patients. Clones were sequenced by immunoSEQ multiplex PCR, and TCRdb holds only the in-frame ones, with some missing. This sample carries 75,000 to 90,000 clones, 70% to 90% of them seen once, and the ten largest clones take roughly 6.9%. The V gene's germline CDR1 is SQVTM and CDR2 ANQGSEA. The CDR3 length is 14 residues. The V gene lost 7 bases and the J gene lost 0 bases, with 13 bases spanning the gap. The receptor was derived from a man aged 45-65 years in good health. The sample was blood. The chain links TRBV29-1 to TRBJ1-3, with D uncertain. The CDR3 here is CSAVTDLSGNTIYF. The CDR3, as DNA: TGCAGCGCTGTGACCGATCTCTCTGGAAACACCATATATTTT. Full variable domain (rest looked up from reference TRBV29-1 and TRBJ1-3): SAVISQKPSRDICQRGTSLTIQCQVDSQVTMMFWYRQQPGQSLTLIATANQGSEATYESGFVIDKFPISRPNLTFSTLTVSNMSPEDSSIYLCSAVTDLSGNTIYFGEGSWLTVV.